A single sample is the source of the 9 T cell receptor beta chains below, sequenced in a study of blood T cell repertoires in COVID-19. Repertoires were generated with immunoSEQ multiplex PCR, while TCRdb's copy carries only in-frame clones and drops some. Of about half a million clones listed, approximately 91% are singletons. The sample was PBMCs or T cells enriched from blood (not recorded which). Source of these receptors: a woman aged 60-70 years who had recovered from COVID-19.

The V and J genes are TRBV10-3 and TRBJ2-6, with a possible D match to TRBD1 (5 bases). Trimming took off 5 bases at V and 2 bases at J, with 7 bases between the two ends. Looked up from germline, CDR1 is ENHRY and CDR2 is SYGVKD. This CDR3 comprises 14 residues. The CDR3 loop is CAISQGPGANVLTF. CDR3 in DNA: TGTGCCATCAGTCAGGGTCCTGGGGCCAACGTCCTGACTTTC.

The chain is built from TRBV24-1 and TRBJ1-4; the match to TRBD1 covers 9 bases. Trimming at V came to 9 bases and at J to 5 bases, leaving 6 bases not matched to a gene. The CDR3 consists of 14 residues. Germline V gives CDR1 KGHDR, CDR2 SFDVKD. This CDR3 reads CATGPGQGNEKLFF. CDR3 DNA sequence: TGTGCCACCGGTCCGGGACAGGGAAATGAAAAACTGTTTTTT.

The J gene is TRBJ1-3, the V gene TRBV18; D is unresolved. V lost 0 bases and J lost 0, with 9 bases in between. This CDR3 has 16 residues. Looked up from germline, CDR1 is KGHSH and CDR2 is LQKENI. This CDR3 is CASSPPAGVSGNTIYF. CDR3 DNA sequence: TGTGCCAGCTCACCACCGGCGGGTGTCTCTGGAAACACCATATATTTT.

The V gene is TRBV5-1, the J gene TRBJ2-3; 12 bases fit TRBD2. The CDR3 is made up of 15 amino acids. CDR1 is SGHRS, CDR2 YFSETQ, per germline. V dropped 3 bases and J dropped 4; count of bases not matched to a gene: 3. The CDR3, as DNA: TGCGCCAGCAGCTCTAGCGGGGGGGAGCCAGATACGCAGTATTTT. Its translation: CASSSSGGEPDTQYF.

Turning to this clone: The sample contains more than one DNA sequence encoding this CDR3. The chain joins TRBV5-6 to TRBJ2-7; 10 bases fit TRBD1. Germline loops: CDR1 SGHDT, CDR2 YYEEEE. The CDR3 extends over 14 amino acids. After removal of 4 bases from V and 3 bases from J, the junction contained 4 bases not matched to a gene. The DNA for the CDR3 is TGTGCCAGCAGCCTTGGACAGGGGGGCTACGAGCAGTACTTC. Translated, it gives CASSLGQGGYEQYF. The whole variable domain, filled in from reference TRBV5-6 and TRBJ2-7, reads DAGVTQSPTHLIKTRGQQVTLRCSPKSGHDTVSWYQQALGQGPQFIFQYYEEEERQRGNFPDRFSGHQFPNYSSELNVNALLLGDSALYLCASSLGQGGYEQYFGPGTRLTVT.

This clone occurred a few times. Relative to the germline gene, one junction end is altered; a read error may explain this. This sequence joins TRBV6-1 and TRBJ2-1, with D perhaps matching TRBD1 (5 bases). The CDR3 runs to 13 residues. The V gene's germline CDR1 is MNHNS and CDR2 SASEGT. The DNA of the CDR3 is TGTGCCAGCAGGGAAGGGGCTGACAATGAGCAGTTCTTC. Translating gives CASREGADNEQFF.

The chain uses TRBV2 and TRBJ1-2; the D is unclear. The CDR3 contains 13 residues. V lost 1 base and J 4 bases, leaving 7 bases between the germline ends. CDR1 and CDR2 (germline): SNHLY, FYNNEI. For the CDR3, the DNA is TGTGCCAGCAGTGAAGAAAGGAGCTATGGCTACACCTTC. Its translation: CASSEERSYGYTF.

This rearrangement joins TRBV3-1 (or the pseudogene TRBV3-2) to TRBJ2-3; TRBD2 agrees at 9 bases. V lost 5 bases to trimming and J lost 4 bases; unmatched junction nucleotides: 10. Germline CDR1 and CDR2: LGHDT and YNNKEL (reference sequence). The CDR3 has 16 amino acids. The CDR3, as DNA: TGTGCCAGCAGCTCGAAGCGGGGGGTTAGCGCAGATACGCAGTATTTT. This gives the protein CASSSKRGVSADTQYF.

The chain carries TRBV6-1 and TRBJ1-6; a weak D match, TRBD1 (6 bases). Germline-derived CDR1 and CDR2 are MNHNS and SASEGT. The CDR3 consists of 15 residues. Trimming left V 0 bases short and J 10 bases short, with 13 bases between. The CDR3 DNA sequence: TGTGCCAGCAGTGAAGCTCAGGGGATACGGTCACCCCTCCACTTT. Its protein is CASSEAQGIRSPLHF.